This TCR beta chain was captured in a study of blood T cells in healthy people across ages. Study results and limitations: Diversity was higher, and naive CD4+ cells more numerous, in long-lived donors than in aged donors. CMV status of donors was not determined, possibly confounding expanded clonotype changes. TCR beta diversity, measured per million T cells, fell in a roughly linear way with age.

Primed by a sample-barcoded 5' primer and a J-beta primer mix, a second PCR proceeded for about 7 to 12 cycles. MiXCR, applied by TCRdb to the 5' RACE reads, yields one record per CDR3 protein. The sample carries 1,500,000 or so distinct CDR3 sequences, almost 60% recorded once. Trimming removed 5 bases from V and 2 bases from J, with 12 bases in between. This CDR3 region has 14 residues. Germline loops: CDR1 MNHEY, CDR2 SMNVEV (reference sequence). As for this clonotype: Its specificity is unknown.

This TCR derives from a man younger than 30 in good health. The V gene is TRBV27, the J gene TRBJ1-2; D unclear. The specimen was blood. DNA of the CDR3: TGTGCCAGCAGTCCACCGTCCTCAAACTATGGCTACACCTTC. Residues: CASSPPSSNYGYTF.